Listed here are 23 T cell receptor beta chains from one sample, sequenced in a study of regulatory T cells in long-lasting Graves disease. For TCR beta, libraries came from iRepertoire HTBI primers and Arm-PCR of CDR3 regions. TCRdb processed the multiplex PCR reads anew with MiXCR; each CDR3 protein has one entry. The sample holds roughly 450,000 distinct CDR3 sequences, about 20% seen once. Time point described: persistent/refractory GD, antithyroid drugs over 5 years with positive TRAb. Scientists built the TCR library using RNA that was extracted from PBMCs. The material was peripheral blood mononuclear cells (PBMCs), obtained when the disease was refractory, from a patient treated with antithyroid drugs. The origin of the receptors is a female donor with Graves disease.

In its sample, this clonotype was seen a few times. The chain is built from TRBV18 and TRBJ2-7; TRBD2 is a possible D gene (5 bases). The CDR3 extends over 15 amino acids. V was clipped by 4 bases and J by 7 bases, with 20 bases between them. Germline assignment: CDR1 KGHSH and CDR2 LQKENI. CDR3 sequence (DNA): TGTGCCAGCTCACAGGTCGGACTCGACTCAAGTGAGCAGTACTTC. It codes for CASSQVGLDSSEQYF.

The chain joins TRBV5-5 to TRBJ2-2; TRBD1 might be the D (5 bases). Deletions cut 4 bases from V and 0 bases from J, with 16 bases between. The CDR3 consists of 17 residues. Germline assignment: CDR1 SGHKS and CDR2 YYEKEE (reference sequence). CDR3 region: CASSRIDRSTNTGELFF. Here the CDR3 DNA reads TGTGCCAGCAGCCGCATCGACAGATCTACGAACACCGGGGAGCTGTTTTTT.

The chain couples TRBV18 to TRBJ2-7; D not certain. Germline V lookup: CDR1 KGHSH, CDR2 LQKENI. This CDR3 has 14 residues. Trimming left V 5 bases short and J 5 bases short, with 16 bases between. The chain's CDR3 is CASSSGNKKNEQYF. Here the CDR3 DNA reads TGTGCCAGCTCATCGGGCAATAAAAAAAACGAGCAGTACTTC.

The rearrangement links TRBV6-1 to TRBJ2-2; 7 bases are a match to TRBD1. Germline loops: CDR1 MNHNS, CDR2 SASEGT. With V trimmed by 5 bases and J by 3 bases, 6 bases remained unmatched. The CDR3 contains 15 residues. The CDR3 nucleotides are TGTGCCAGCAGTCCCCAGGGGGTATACACCGGGGAGCTGTTTTTT. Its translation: CASSPQGVYTGELFF.

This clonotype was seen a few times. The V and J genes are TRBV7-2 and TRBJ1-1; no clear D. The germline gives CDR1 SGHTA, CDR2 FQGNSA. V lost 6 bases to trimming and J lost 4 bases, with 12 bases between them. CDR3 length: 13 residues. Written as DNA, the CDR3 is TGTGCCAGCAGTTTACCGCAGGCCACTGAAGCTTTCTTT. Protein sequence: CASSLPQATEAFF.

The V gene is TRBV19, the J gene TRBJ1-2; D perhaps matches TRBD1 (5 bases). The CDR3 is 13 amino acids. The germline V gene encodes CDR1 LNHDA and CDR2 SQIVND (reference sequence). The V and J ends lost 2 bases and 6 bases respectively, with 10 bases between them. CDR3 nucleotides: TGTGCCAGTAGTATACGGGGGGACCATGGCTACACCTTC. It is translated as CASSIRGDHGYTF.

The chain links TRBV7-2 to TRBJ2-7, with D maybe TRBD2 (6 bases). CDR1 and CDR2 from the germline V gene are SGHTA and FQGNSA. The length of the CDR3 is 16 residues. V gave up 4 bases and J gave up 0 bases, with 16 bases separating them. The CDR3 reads CASSSWVGGTSYEQYF. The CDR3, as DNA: TGTGCCAGCAGCTCATGGGTGGGCGGGACCTCCTACGAGCAGTACTTC.

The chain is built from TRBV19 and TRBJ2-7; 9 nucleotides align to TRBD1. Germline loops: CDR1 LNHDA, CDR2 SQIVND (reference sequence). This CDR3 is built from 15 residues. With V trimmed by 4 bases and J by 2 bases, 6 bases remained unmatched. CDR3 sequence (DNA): TGTGCCAGTAGTACCTCCGGGACAGGGCCCTACGAGCAGTACTTC. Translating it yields CASSTSGTGPYEQYF. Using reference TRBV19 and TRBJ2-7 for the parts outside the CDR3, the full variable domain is DGGITQSPKYLFRKEGQNVTLSCEQNLNHDAMYWYRQDPGQGLRLIYYSQIVNDFQKGDIAEGYSVSREKKESFPLTVTSAQKNPTAFYLCASSTSGTGPYEQYFGPGTRLTVT.

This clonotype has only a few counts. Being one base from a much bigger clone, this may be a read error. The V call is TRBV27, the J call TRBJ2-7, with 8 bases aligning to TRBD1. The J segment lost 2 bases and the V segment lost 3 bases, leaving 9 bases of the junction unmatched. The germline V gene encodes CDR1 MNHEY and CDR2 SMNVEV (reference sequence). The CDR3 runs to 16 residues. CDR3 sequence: CASSLAGQAFPYEQYF. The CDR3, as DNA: TGTGCCAGCAGTTTGGCGGGACAGGCCTTCCCCTACGAGCAGTACTTC.

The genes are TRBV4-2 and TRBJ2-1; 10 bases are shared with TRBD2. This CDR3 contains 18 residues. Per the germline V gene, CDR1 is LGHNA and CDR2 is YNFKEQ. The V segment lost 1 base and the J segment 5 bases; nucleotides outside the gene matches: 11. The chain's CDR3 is CASSQGTSGNFGDNEQFF. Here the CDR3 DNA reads TGTGCCAGCAGCCAAGGGACTAGCGGCAACTTTGGGGACAATGAGCAGTTCTTC.

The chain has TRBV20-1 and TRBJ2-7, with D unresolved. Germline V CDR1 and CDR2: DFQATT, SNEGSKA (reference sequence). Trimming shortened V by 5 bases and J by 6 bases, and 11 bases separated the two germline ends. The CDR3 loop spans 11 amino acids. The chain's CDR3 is CSASRTLEQYF. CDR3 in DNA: TGCAGTGCTTCTCGGACGCTCGAGCAGTACTTC.

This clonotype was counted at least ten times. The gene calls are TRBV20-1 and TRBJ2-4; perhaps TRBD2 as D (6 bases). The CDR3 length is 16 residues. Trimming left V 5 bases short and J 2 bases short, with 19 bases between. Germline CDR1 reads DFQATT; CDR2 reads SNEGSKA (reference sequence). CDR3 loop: CSAPMGGAPTKNIQYF. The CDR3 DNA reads TGCAGTGCTCCCATGGGAGGCGCCCCGACCAAAAACATTCAGTACTTC.

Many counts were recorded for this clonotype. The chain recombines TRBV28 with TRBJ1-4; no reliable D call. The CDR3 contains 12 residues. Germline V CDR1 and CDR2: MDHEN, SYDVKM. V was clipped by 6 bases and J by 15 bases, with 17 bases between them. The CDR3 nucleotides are TGTGCCAGCAGGGACCTTCCAGGATCAATGTTTTTT. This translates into CASRDLPGSMFF.

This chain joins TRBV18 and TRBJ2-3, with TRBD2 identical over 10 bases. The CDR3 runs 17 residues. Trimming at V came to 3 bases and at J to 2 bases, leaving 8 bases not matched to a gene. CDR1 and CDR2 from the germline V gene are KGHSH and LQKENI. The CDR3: CASSPLRLAGYTDTQYF. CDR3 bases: TGTGCCAGCTCACCGCTGAGACTAGCGGGTTACACAGATACGCAGTATTTT.

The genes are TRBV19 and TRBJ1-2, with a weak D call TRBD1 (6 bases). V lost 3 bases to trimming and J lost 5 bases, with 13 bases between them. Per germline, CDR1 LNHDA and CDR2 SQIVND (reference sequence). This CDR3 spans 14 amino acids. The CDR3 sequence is CASSIERGRYGYTF. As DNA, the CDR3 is TGTGCCAGTAGTATCGAGAGGGGGAGATATGGCTACACCTTC.

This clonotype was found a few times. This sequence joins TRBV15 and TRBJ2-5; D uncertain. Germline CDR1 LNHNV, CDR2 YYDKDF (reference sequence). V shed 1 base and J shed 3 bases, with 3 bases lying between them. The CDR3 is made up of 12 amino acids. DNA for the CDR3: TGTGCCACCAGCAGAGGAAAAGAGACCCAGTACTTC. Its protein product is CATSRGKETQYF.

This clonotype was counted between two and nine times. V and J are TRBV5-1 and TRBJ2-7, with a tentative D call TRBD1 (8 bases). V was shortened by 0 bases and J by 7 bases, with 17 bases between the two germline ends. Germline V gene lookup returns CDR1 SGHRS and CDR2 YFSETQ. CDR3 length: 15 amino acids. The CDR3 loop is CASSLEAGQVLEQYF. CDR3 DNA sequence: TGCGCCAGCAGCTTGGAAGCGGGACAGGTCTTGGAGCAGTACTTC.

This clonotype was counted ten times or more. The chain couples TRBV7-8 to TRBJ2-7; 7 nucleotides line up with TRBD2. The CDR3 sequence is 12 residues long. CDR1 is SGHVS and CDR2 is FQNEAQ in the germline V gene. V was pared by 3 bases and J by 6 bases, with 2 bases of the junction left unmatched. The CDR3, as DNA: TGTGCCAGCAGCTTGCGGGAGATCGAGCAGTACTTC. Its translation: CASSLREIEQYF.

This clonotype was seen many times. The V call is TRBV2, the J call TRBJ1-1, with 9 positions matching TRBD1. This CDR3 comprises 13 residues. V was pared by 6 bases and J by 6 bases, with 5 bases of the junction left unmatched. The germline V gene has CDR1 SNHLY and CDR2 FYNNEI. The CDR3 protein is CASRGDRVAEAFF. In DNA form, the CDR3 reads TGTGCCAGCAGGGGGGACAGGGTCGCTGAAGCTTTCTTT. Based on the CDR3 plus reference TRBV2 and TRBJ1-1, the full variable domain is EPEVTQTPSHQVTQMGQEVILRCVPISNHLYFYWYRQILGQKVEFLVSFYNNEISEKSEIFDDQFSVERPDGSNFTLKIRSTKLEDSAMYFCASRGDRVAEAFFGQGTRLTVV.

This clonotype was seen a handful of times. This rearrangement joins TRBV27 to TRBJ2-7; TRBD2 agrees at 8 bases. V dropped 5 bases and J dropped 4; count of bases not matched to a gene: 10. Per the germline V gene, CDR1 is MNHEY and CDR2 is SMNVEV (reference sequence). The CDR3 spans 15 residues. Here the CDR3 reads CASSPSGSNWYEQYF. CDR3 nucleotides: TGTGCCAGCAGTCCAAGCGGGAGCAATTGGTACGAGCAGTACTTC.

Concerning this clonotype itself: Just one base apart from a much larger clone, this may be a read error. The DNA for the CDR3 is TGTGCCAGCAGTTTCCAGCGATTTGAAGCTCTCTTT. It is translated as CASSFQRFEALF. This chain links TRBV12-3 or TRBV12-4 with TRBJ1-1; D unclear. The CDR3 is 12 amino acids.

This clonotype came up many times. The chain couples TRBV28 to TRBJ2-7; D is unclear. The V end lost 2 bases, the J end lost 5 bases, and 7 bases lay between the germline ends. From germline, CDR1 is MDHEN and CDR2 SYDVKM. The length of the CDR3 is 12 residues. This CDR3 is CASSLQLDEQYF. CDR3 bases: TGTGCCAGCAGTTTACAGCTCGACGAGCAGTACTTC.

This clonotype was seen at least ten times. This CDR3 is CASSRSFGYGYTF. CDR3 bases: TGTGCCAGCAGTAGATCCTTTGGCTATGGCTACACCTTC. This chain uses TRBV6-1 with TRBJ1-2; D is unresolved. Trimming shortened V by 5 bases and J by 4 bases, and 11 bases separated the two germline ends. The CDR3 covers 13 residues. CDR1 and CDR2 (germline): MNHNS, SASEGT.